This T cell receptor beta chain derives from a study of T cells in Graves' hyperthyroidism and ophthalmopathy. From RNA transcripts, TCR beta CDR3 regions were amplified. Researchers ran a first-round RT-PCR on the TCR CDR3 using the HTBI primer set. TCRdb redid the calling of the multiplex PCR reads with MiXCR, one entry per CDR3 protein. In the table there are hundreds of thousands of distinct CDR3 sequences, 15% to 20% of which are singletons. V trimming: 0 bases; J trimming: 5 bases; junction bases outside the gene matches: 2. CDR3 length: 15 amino acids. Germline V CDR1 and CDR2: MRHNA, SNTAGT. Sequencing was done on a sample of blood. The gene calls are TRBV6-4 and TRBJ2-3; 10 bases align to TRBD2. This sequence was found in a woman between 18 and 30 years old with Graves' hyperthyroidism. CDR3 residues: CASSDSSGGQDTQYF. CDR3 DNA: TGTGCCAGCAGTGACTCTAGCGGGGGGCAAGATACGCAGTATTTT.